This TCR beta chain derives from a study of blood T cells in healthy people across ages. The overall study: About one barcoded TCR beta cDNA was captured per two T cells.

This clonotype turned up a few times. Its cognate antigen is unknown. Study-wide findings and caveats: CMV status of donors was not determined, possibly confounding expanded clonotype changes.

This CDR3 is built from 15 residues. V dropped 8 bases and J dropped 2 bases, with 22 bases sitting between them. Per the germline V gene, CDR1 is DFQATT and CDR2 is SNEGSKA (reference sequence). PCR was performed a second time for about 6 to 12 cycles using a sample-barcoded 5' primer and a J-beta primer mix. A single record per CDR3 protein comes from TCRdb applying MiXCR to the 5' RACE reads. This repertoire shows roughly 1.9 million distinct CDR3 sequences, about two fifths found once; its top ten account for 20% to 25%. It was ten milliliters of peripheral blood that were drawn from each donor. Sample: blood. This TCR derives from a human donor in good health. V gene TRBV20-1 combines with J gene TRBJ2-7; D call uncertain. Here the CDR3 DNA reads TGCAGTCACTTGGCAGGCAGGACGCCTCCCTACGAGCAGTACTTC. Translating it yields CSHLAGRTPPYEQYF.